This T cell receptor beta chain derives from a study of graft-versus-host responses after intestinal transplantation (dated by TCRdb to 2020 to 2023). For the study in its entirety: The transplants that recipients got were multivisceral, liver-intestinal, or isolated intestinal. To identify alloreactive clones, pre-transplant mixed lymphocyte reaction products were sequenced and then compared with unstimulated pre-transplant donor and recipient T cells. Graft-versus-host and host-versus-graft alloreactive T cell clones were tracked in the graft, circulation and bone marrow after intestinal transplantation using bulk TCR-beta CDR3 sequencing. Instead of going to the commercial service, samples from a few later patients were sequenced in-house on an Illumina MiSeq and processed with MiXCR. Every recipient was given anti-thymocyte globulin induction, then maintenance tacrolimus and steroids for around three years. A peak of at least 4% donor T cells among recipient peripheral blood mononuclear cells was the definition used for donor T cell macrochimerism. The cohort enrolled about two dozen intestinal transplant recipients, one of whom was a retransplant, and a few patients without pretransplant specimens were excluded.

The time point label, as the study defines it: cells obtained before transplantation from donor or recipient. CD3+CD4+ and CD3+CD8+ populations were FACS-sorted from unstimulated pre-transplant donor and recipient cells taken from spleen or lymph nodes. A distance of 9 bases separates the germline ends of V and J, which lose 6 bases and 3 bases respectively. CDR1 SQVTM and CDR2 ANQGSEA were looked up in the germline V gene. The cysteine opens and the phenylalanine closes a CDR3 of 11 amino acids. Only CDR3 DNA is held: 33 bases, read in frame from base 1. On the study overall, not on this receptor specifically: In patients with donor T cell macrochimerism, the allografts had high GvH to HvG T cell clonal ratios. GvH clones were detected in recipient bone marrow, and some appeared earlier in ileal mucosa or blood, consistent with an intestinal mucosal origin. Early after transplant, peak levels of circulating GvH clones were found to be associated with declines in HvG clones. The conclusions were limited by the relatively low number and heterogeneity of the intestinal transplant patients.

A word on this clone: The clone's antigen remains unknown. No quality values exist for individual bases; no much larger clone is one base distant.

Library generation was performed with the immunoSEQ multiplex PCR assay. For most patients, genomic DNA was isolated with the Qiagen DNeasy Blood and Tissue Kit and sent frozen to Adaptive Biotechnologies for TCR sequencing. High-throughput TCR-beta CDR3 sequencing of genomic DNA from most patients was performed by Adaptive Biotechnologies. The published analysis was carried out like this. Adaptive's ImmunoSEQ software was the source of the TCR sequencing data for 15 to 20 patients, while three other patients were processed with MiXCR and VDJtools. To correct CD4 versus CD8 sorting errors, any sequence found in both subsets at a frequency ratio below 5:1 was removed. Because the origin of CDR3 nucleotide sequences shared between donor and recipient could not be assigned, those sequences were removed. At least 2-fold expansion over unstimulated cells and a minimum CFSE-low frequency of 0.002% (template counts) or 0.001% (read counts) were required for clones to be classified as alloreactive. Clones were considered mappable if detected in sequenced pre-transplant spleen, lymph node, or MLR CFSE-low populations of the donor or recipient. Cumulative frequency of alloreactive clones was calculated as a percentage of all sequences weighted by copy number. Sourced from immuneACCESS, this table was stored by TCRdb with only in-frame sequences that have V and J called. A share of the clones is absent; for the studies checked, an unresolved V gene accounts for under half, and the remainder has no known explanation. The V and J calls and clone size come from that table; D and trimming were worked out from the DNA. In all, the sample holds around 99,000 clones, and roughly 91% of those were seen once. More than 1.5% of the sample comes from the top ten.

Source: unstimulated CD8+ T cells sorted from spleen or lymph node cells, taken before intestinal transplant. The clonotype was recovered from a human donor who received an intestinal transplant. Rearrangement joined TRBV29-1 to TRBJ2-7; a tentative D call is TRBD1 (6 bases match). The DNA sequence is as follows: TGCAGCGTCGGACAGAACTACGAGCAGTACTTC. Its protein is CSVGQNYEQYF.